Shown below are 24 T cell receptor beta chains from a single sample sequenced in a study of cytomegalovirus exposure and HLA in healthy donors. Assay: immunoSEQ multiplex PCR; the TCRdb copy retains only in-frame clones and omits some. The sample records some 130,000 clones, approximately 84% being singletons. Sequenced input: PBMCs. The origin of the receptors is a man aged 25-40 years in good health and CMV-seropositive.

The DNA for the CDR3 is TGTGCCAGCCGGACAACCGAGGTCGTTCCCCAGCATTTT. It yields the protein CASRTTEVVPQHF. The chain links TRBV2 to TRBJ1-5, with TRBD1 as a possible D gene (5 bases). The CDR3 extends over 13 amino acids. Germline lookup yields CDR1 SNHLY and CDR2 FYNNEI. V lost 8 bases to trimming and J lost 10 bases, with 18 bases between them.

The chain employs TRBV9 and TRBJ2-3, with a tentative D call TRBD2 (5 bases). The CDR3 consists of 16 residues. V lost 4 bases and J lost 5, with 20 bases in between. Germline V lookup: CDR1 SGDLS, CDR2 YYNGEE. The CDR3 here is CASSLFAALGRDTQYF. The CDR3 DNA sequence: TGTGCCAGCAGCCTTTTCGCCGCCCTAGGGAGAGATACGCAGTATTTT.

The chain carries TRBV30 and TRBJ2-3, with D perhaps TRBD2 (6 bases). CDR3 length equals 14 residues. Germline V gene lookup returns CDR1 GTSNPN and CDR2 SVGIG (reference sequence). Trimming left V 0 bases short and J 7 bases short, with 14 bases between. CDR3 in DNA: TGTGCCTGGAGTGTACACGGGAGCGCGAATACGCAGTATTTT. Residues: CAWSVHGSANTQYF.

This chain connects TRBV7-6 to TRBJ2-3, with 9 bases lining up with TRBD1. Trimming at V came to 6 bases and at J to 4 bases, leaving 8 bases not matched to a gene. The CDR3 is 15 residues long. Germline values: CDR1 SGHVS, CDR2 FNYEAQ. CDR3 DNA sequence: TGTGCCAGCAGAGGACAGGGGCCGAGGGCAGATACGCAGTATTTT. This codes for CASRGQGPRADTQYF.

This chain connects TRBV10-3 to TRBJ2-3, with 10 bases identical to TRBD2. V dropped 7 bases and J dropped 2; count of bases not matched to a gene: 6. The CDR3 has 15 residues. Germline CDR1 reads ENHRY; CDR2 reads SYGVKD. The CDR3 sequence: CAIKGSGGSTDTQYF. The CDR3 DNA is TGTGCCATCAAGGGTAGCGGGGGGTCCACAGATACGCAGTATTTT.

The chain links TRBV7-2 to TRBJ1-3; D is ambiguous. The germline V and J ends were trimmed by 3 bases and 1 base, with 7 bases remaining between them. Germline values: CDR1 SGHTA, CDR2 FQGNSA. The CDR3 extends over 14 amino acids. For the CDR3, the DNA is TGTGCCAGCAGCTTTCTGAGATCTGGAAACACCATATATTTT. Translated, it gives CASSFLRSGNTIYF. Using reference TRBV7-2 and TRBJ1-3 for the parts outside the CDR3, the full variable domain is GAGVSQSPSNKVTEKGKDVELRCDPISGHTALYWYRQSLGQGLEFLIYFQGNSAPDKSGLPSDRFSAERTGGSVSTLTIQRTQQEDSAVYLCASSFLRSGNTIYFGEGSWLTVV.

The chain is built from TRBV30 and TRBJ1-1, with 12 nucleotides matching TRBD1. J gave up 1 base and V 0 bases, and 15 bases lay outside the gene matches. There are 20 residues in the CDR3. Germline loops: CDR1 GTSNPN, CDR2 SVGIG (reference sequence). The CDR3 is CAWSVPRGQGAHRGNTEAFF. The CDR3, as DNA: TGTGCCTGGAGTGTACCGAGGGGACAGGGGGCGCATCGGGGGAACACTGAAGCTTTCTTT.

The V and J genes are TRBV25-1 and TRBJ1-1, with 8 bases that match TRBD1. The CDR3 covers 17 residues. Trimming removed 7 bases from V and 0 bases from J; junction bases left unmatched: 13. CDR1 MGHDK and CDR2 SYGVNS come from the germline V gene. The chain's CDR3 is CASTRTGSFGMNTEAFF. CDR3 nucleotides: TGTGCCAGCACCCGGACAGGGAGCTTTGGAATGAACACTGAAGCTTTCTTT.

The chain links TRBV6-6 to TRBJ1-1; no clear D gene. This CDR3 region has 13 residues. Per germline, CDR1 MNHNY and CDR2 SVGAGI (reference sequence). Trimming cost V 2 bases and J 3 bases, with 7 bases left between them. The CDR3: CASSYLGDTEAFF. CDR3 sequence (DNA): TGTGCCAGCAGTTACCTAGGTGACACTGAAGCTTTCTTT.

The chain recombines TRBV6-5 with TRBJ2-7; the match to TRBD2 covers 7 bases. The CDR3 length is 11 residues. The trim removed 9 bases at V and 5 bases at J, leaving 4 bases unmatched. Germline loops: CDR1 MNHEY, CDR2 SVGAGI. CDR3 protein: CASAGVNEQYF. As DNA, the CDR3 is TGTGCCAGTGCGGGAGTCAACGAGCAGTACTTC.

The chain recombines TRBV4-1 with TRBJ1-1; D is unclear. Germline V CDR1 and CDR2: MGHRA, YSYEKL. V was trimmed by 4 bases and J by 3 bases, leaving 21 bases between them. The CDR3 contains 17 residues. The CDR3 loop reads CASSLRGALAPYTEAFF. CDR3 DNA: TGCGCCAGCAGCCTCCGGGGTGCCTTGGCTCCTTACACTGAAGCTTTCTTT.

This clone was seen a single time. The rearrangement joins TRBV6-1 to TRBJ2-3; D is possibly TRBD1 (6 bases). CDR3 size: 13 residues. The V end was cut by 7 bases, the J end by 4 bases, with 12 bases between. Looked up from germline, CDR1 is MNHNS and CDR2 is SASEGT. This chain's CDR3 is CASNHREADTQYF. The CDR3 DNA reads as TGTGCCAGCAATCACAGGGAAGCAGATACGCAGTATTTT.

The chain employs TRBV6-1 and TRBJ1-4; a weak D match, TRBD1 (6 bases). V gave up 6 bases and J gave up 7 bases, with 15 bases separating them. The CDR3 loop spans 14 amino acids. Germline values: CDR1 MNHNS, CDR2 SASEGT. The CDR3 protein is CASRGAGSGEKLFF. CDR3 bases: TGTGCCAGCAGGGGGGCAGGGAGCGGTGAAAAACTGTTTTTT.

There are a few counts of this clone. The V and J genes are TRBV5-6 and TRBJ1-3; D is ambiguous. The V end lost 0 bases, the J end lost 5 bases, and 9 bases lay between the germline ends. The CDR3 contains 14 residues. Germline CDR1 and CDR2: SGHDT and YYEEEE. CDR3 DNA: TGTGCCAGCAGCTTGGGAGGGAGCAGAAACACCATATATTTT. Its protein is CASSLGGSRNTIYF.

V is TRBV14 and J is TRBJ1-2, with no clear D. The CDR3 is 15 amino acids. The V end was cut by 0 bases, the J end by 7 bases, with 15 bases between. CDR1 and CDR2 (germline): SGHDN, FVKESK. The CDR3 protein is CASSQDLGVFGGYTF. The CDR3 nucleotides read TGTGCCAGCAGCCAAGATCTCGGAGTTTTCGGTGGCTACACCTTC.

The chain employs TRBV7-9 and TRBJ1-2; perhaps TRBD1 as D (6 bases). The CDR3 contains 17 residues. The germline gives CDR1 SEHNR, CDR2 FQNEAQ (reference sequence). The V end lost 3 bases, the J end lost 0 bases, and 17 bases lay between the germline ends. CDR3 DNA: TGTGCCAGCAGCTTTTCCTTGATGGACAGCACTAACTATGGCTACACCTTC. It codes for CASSFSLMDSTNYGYTF.

The chain joins TRBV27 to TRBJ1-2; no firm D call. CDR3 length: 15 residues. Germline-derived CDR1 and CDR2 are MNHEY and SMNVEV (reference sequence). With 0 bases removed from V and 4 bases from J, the gap between germline ends came to 12 bases. CDR3 loop: CASSLSARAPYGYTF. The CDR3 DNA follows: TGTGCCAGCAGTTTATCAGCGCGCGCGCCCTATGGCTACACCTTC.

This chain links TRBV7-8 with TRBJ2-7; D may be TRBD2 (5 bases). Trimming shortened V by 1 base and J by 0 bases, and 16 bases separated the two germline ends. CDR3 length equals 17 residues. Germline loops: CDR1 SGHVS, CDR2 FQNEAQ. CDR3 sequence: CASSLVGSGSSSYEQYF. Here the CDR3 DNA reads TGTGCCAGCAGCTTAGTGGGCAGCGGATCGAGCTCCTACGAGCAGTACTTC.

The rearrangement uses TRBV7-8 and TRBJ1-2, with 9 bases aligning to TRBD1. Germline V CDR1 and CDR2: SGHVS, FQNEAQ. The CDR3 has 13 residues. V shed 5 bases and J 4 bases; nucleotides not matched to a gene: 2. The CDR3 is CASSGTGTYGYTF. As DNA, the CDR3 is TGTGCCAGCAGCGGGACAGGGACCTATGGCTACACCTTC.

This chain connects TRBV27 to TRBJ2-7; 8 positions agree with TRBD1. V lost 1 base, J lost 5 bases, and 4 bases stayed unmatched. CDR3 length equals 14 residues. Germline loops: CDR1 MNHEY, CDR2 SMNVEV (reference sequence). The CDR3 region has the DNA TGTGCCAGCAGTTTATGGGGGACAGGAGACGAGCAGTACTTC. Its translation is CASSLWGTGDEQYF.

This clone was counted only a few times. V gene TRBV7-3 combines with J gene TRBJ1-1; D is perhaps TRBD1 (6 bases). V lost 6 bases and J 11 bases, leaving 22 bases between the germline ends. The CDR3 consists of 14 residues. Looked up from germline, CDR1 is SGHTA and CDR2 is FQGTGA. This chain's CDR3 is CASRIPAAGDPAFF. The CDR3 coding sequence is TGTGCCAGCAGAATACCCGCGGCAGGGGATCCCGCTTTCTTT.

The chain combines TRBV9 with TRBJ2-7; a possible D gene is TRBD1 (5 bases). Trimming left V 0 bases short and J 2 bases short, with 12 bases between. The CDR3 is 15 residues long. CDR1 and CDR2 (germline): SGDLS, YYNGEE. For the CDR3, the DNA is TGTGCCAGCAGCGTAGGGGCAGGGAACCCCTACGAGCAGTACTTC. As protein: CASSVGAGNPYEQYF.

V gene TRBV4-1 combines with J gene TRBJ1-5, with 9 bases fitting TRBD1. From germline, CDR1 is MGHRA and CDR2 YSYEKL. The ends lost 1 base at V and 2 bases at J; junction bases unmatched: 9. The CDR3 covers 18 residues. CDR3 sequence reads: CASSQVGRGQGGNQPQHF. As DNA, the CDR3 is TGCGCCAGCAGCCAAGTGGGGAGGGGACAGGGAGGCAATCAGCCCCAGCATTTT.

J is TRBJ2-7 and V is TRBV7-2; 7 bases fit TRBD1. After removal of 3 bases from V and 6 bases from J, the junction contained 8 bases not matched to a gene. The V gene's germline CDR1 is SGHTA and CDR2 FQGNSA. CDR3 length: 14 residues. The CDR3 protein is CASSLAGGVREQYF. The CDR3 DNA is TGTGCCAGCAGCTTGGCAGGGGGAGTACGCGAGCAGTACTTC.